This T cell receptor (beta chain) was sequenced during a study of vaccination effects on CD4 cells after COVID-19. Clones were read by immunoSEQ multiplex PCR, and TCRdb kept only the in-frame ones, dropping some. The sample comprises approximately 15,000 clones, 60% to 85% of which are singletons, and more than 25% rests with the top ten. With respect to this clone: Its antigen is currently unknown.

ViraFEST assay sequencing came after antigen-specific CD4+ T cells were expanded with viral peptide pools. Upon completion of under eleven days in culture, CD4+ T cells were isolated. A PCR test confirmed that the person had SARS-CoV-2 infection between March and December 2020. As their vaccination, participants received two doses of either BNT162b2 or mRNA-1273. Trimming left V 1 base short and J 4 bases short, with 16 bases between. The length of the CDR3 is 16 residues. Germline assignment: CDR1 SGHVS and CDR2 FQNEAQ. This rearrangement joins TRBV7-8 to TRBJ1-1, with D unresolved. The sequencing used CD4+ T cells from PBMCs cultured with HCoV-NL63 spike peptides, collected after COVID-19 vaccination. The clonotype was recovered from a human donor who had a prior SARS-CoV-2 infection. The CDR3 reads CASSLVRVNGFTEAFF. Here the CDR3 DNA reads TGTGCCAGCAGCTTAGTAAGGGTAAATGGGTTCACTGAAGCTTTCTTT.